The 24 T cell receptor beta chains listed next were all sequenced from one sample in a study of cytomegalovirus exposure and HLA in healthy donors. The PCR had 60 Vbeta and 13 Jbeta primers. Assay used: immunoSEQ multiplex PCR; TCRdb lists only in-frame clones, some missing. The sample lists roughly 130,000 clones, more than 55% occurring once. The sequenced sample was PBMCs. The receptors shown here come from a woman in her sixties in good health and CMV-seronegative.

The V gene is TRBV5-6, the J gene TRBJ2-7, with a weak D call TRBD1 (6 bases). Per the germline V gene, CDR1 is SGHDT and CDR2 is YYEEEE. The CDR3 is 13 amino acids. V shed 1 base and J shed 5 bases, with 10 bases lying between them. CDR3 bases: TGTGCCAGCAGCTTGACAGGGCGACACGAGCAGTACTTC. Protein: CASSLTGRHEQYF.

This rearrangement joins TRBV28 to TRBJ1-2, with a weak D call TRBD1 (6 bases). The germline CDR1 and CDR2 sequences are MDHEN and SYDVKM. This CDR3 spans 13 amino acids. V lost 3 bases, J lost 3 bases, and 8 bases lay in between. CDR3 nucleotides: TGTGCCAGCAGTTTGACAGGACACTATGGCTACACCTTC. This sequence encodes CASSLTGHYGYTF.

CDR3 protein: CASSQVGTSGSYNEQFF. CDR3 DNA sequence: TGTGCCAGCAGCCAAGTGGGGACTAGCGGTTCCTACAATGAGCAGTTCTTC. The V gene is TRBV14, the J gene TRBJ2-1; 11 bases are shared with TRBD2. The CDR3 runs to 17 residues. Germline CDR1 reads SGHDN; CDR2 reads FVKESK. After removal of 1 base from V and 1 base from J, the junction contained 3 bases not matched to a gene. The whole variable domain, remainder taken from reference TRBV14 and TRBJ2-1, is EAGVTQFPSHSVIEKGQTVTLRCDPISGHDNLYWYRRVMGKEIKFLLHFVKESKQDESGMPNNRFLAERTGGTYSTLKVQPAELEDSGVYFCASSQVGTSGSYNEQFFGPGTRLTVL.

The V and J genes are TRBV7-2 and TRBJ2-5, with a weak D call TRBD1 (5 bases). This CDR3 has 17 amino acids. CDR1 and CDR2 from the germline V gene are SGHTA and FQGNSA. Trimming removed 5 bases at V and 4 bases at J, with 23 bases between. CDR3 in DNA: TGTGCCAGCAGCCCGGCCCCGACGGCAGGGCTGAGAGAGACCCAGTACTTC. It is translated as CASSPAPTAGLRETQYF.

V and J are TRBV11-2 and TRBJ2-2; a weak D match, TRBD2 (5 bases). The V gene's germline CDR1 is SGHAT and CDR2 FQNNGV. This CDR3 comprises 15 residues. V was shortened by 5 bases and J by 0 bases, with 10 bases between the two germline ends. CDR3 sequence reads: CASSQGRSNTGELFF. The CDR3 nucleotides are TGTGCCAGCAGCCAAGGGAGATCGAACACCGGGGAGCTGTTTTTT.

This chain uses TRBV7-2 with TRBJ2-2, with 13 nucleotides matching TRBD2. The CDR3 runs to 16 residues. V lost 5 bases to trimming and J lost 9 bases; unmatched junction nucleotides: 9. Germline CDR1 is SGHTA and CDR2 is FQGNSA. The CDR3 DNA follows: TGTGCCAGCAGCCAACGACTAGCGGGGGGCGGGAGGGAGCTGTTTTTT. Its translation is CASSQRLAGGGRELFF.

V is TRBV5-6 and J is TRBJ1-2; 7 bases line up with TRBD1. V shed 3 bases and J 3 bases; nucleotides not matched to a gene: 8. Germline CDR1 reads SGHDT; CDR2 reads YYEEEE. This CDR3 region has 15 residues. The CDR3 is CASSYWDRVYYGYTF. As DNA, the CDR3 is TGTGCCAGCAGCTACTGGGACAGAGTTTACTATGGCTACACCTTC. Filled out from reference TRBV5-6 and TRBJ1-2, the complete variable domain reads DAGVTQSPTHLIKTRGQQVTLRCSPKSGHDTVSWYQQALGQGPQFIFQYYEEEERQRGNFPDRFSGHQFPNYSSELNVNALLLGDSALYLCASSYWDRVYYGYTFGSGTRLTVV.

This chain joins TRBV29-1 and TRBJ2-2; TRBD1 agrees at 9 bases. V lost 7 bases to trimming and J lost 0 bases; unmatched junction nucleotides: 6. The germline CDR1 and CDR2 sequences are SQVTM and ANQGSEA. CDR3 length equals 15 residues. The CDR3 coding sequence is TGCAGCGCTGGGACAGGGACTACGAACACCGGGGAGCTGTTTTTT. Protein: CSAGTGTTNTGELFF.

The chain carries TRBV19 and TRBJ1-2; 9 bases fit TRBD1. V trimming: 5 bases; J trimming: 8 bases; junction bases outside the gene matches: 6. Germline V gives CDR1 LNHDA, CDR2 SQIVND (reference sequence). The CDR3 has 13 residues. DNA of the CDR3: TGTGCCAGTAGTCTTCGGACAGGGGAGGGCTACACCTTC. As protein: CASSLRTGEGYTF.

V is TRBV6-6 and J is TRBJ2-5; D may be TRBD1 (5 bases). Germline CDR1 is MNHNY and CDR2 is SVGAGI (reference sequence). This CDR3 is built from 15 residues. V shed 6 bases and J shed 3 bases, with 17 bases lying between them. The CDR3 region has the DNA TGTGCCAGCAGCCTCACCACAGGCGAGGAAGAGACCCAGTACTTC. This codes for CASSLTTGEEETQYF.

The chain recombines TRBV7-9 with TRBJ1-5; 10 bases agree with TRBD1. Germline-derived CDR1 and CDR2 are SEHNR and FQNEAQ (reference sequence). V lost 2 bases and J lost 3; bases outside the gene matches: 7. The CDR3 extends over 17 amino acids. The CDR3 is CASSLNGGTGDNQPQHF. DNA of the CDR3: TGTGCCAGCAGCTTAAACGGTGGGACAGGGGACAATCAGCCCCAGCATTTT.

This clone was counted only a few times. The CDR3 nucleotides read TGTGCCAGCAGCTTGGTAATGGGACTGGGCGATGGCTACACCTTC. Translated, it gives CASSLVMGLGDGYTF. The V and J genes are TRBV5-8 and TRBJ1-2; weak D call: TRBD1 (5 bases). The ends were cut back, 0 bases at V and 6 bases at J, with 15 bases in the middle. Germline CDR1 SGHTS, CDR2 YDEGEE. The CDR3 totals 15 residues.

This chain connects TRBV7-7 to TRBJ2-1, with 14 positions matching TRBD2. This CDR3 contains 14 residues. The V segment lost 5 bases and the J segment 8 bases; nucleotides outside the gene matches: 2. In germline, CDR1 is SSHAT, CDR2 FNYEAQ (reference sequence). In DNA, the CDR3 is TGTGCCAGCAGCCCGGGACTAGCGGGAGATGAGCAGTTCTTC. This codes for CASSPGLAGDEQFF.

The chain links TRBV5-6 to TRBJ1-1; the match to TRBD1 covers 7 bases. The CDR3 is made up of 14 amino acids. Germline loops: CDR1 SGHDT, CDR2 YYEEEE. J gave up 4 bases and V 3 bases, and 6 bases lay outside the gene matches. CDR3 in amino acids: CASSYVNRGTEAFF. The DNA for the CDR3 is TGTGCCAGCAGCTACGTCAACAGGGGCACTGAAGCTTTCTTT. Together with reference TRBV5-6 and TRBJ1-1, the CDR3 gives the full variable domain: DAGVTQSPTHLIKTRGQQVTLRCSPKSGHDTVSWYQQALGQGPQFIFQYYEEEERQRGNFPDRFSGHQFPNYSSELNVNALLLGDSALYLCASSYVNRGTEAFFGQGTRLTVV.

This clone has a handful of counts. The chain links TRBV5-4 to TRBJ1-1; no firm D call. This CDR3 is 13 amino acids long. The V end was cut by 6 bases, the J end by 4 bases, with 13 bases between. Germline CDR1 is SGHNT and CDR2 is YYREEE (reference sequence). CDR3 DNA sequence: TGTGCCAGCACCACCGCTTGGAGCACTGAAGCTTTCTTT. Its translation: CASTTAWSTEAFF.

This clone was seen only a few times. The chain uses TRBV7-3 and TRBJ2-1; no reliable D call. This CDR3 is built from 13 residues. Between the trimmed V and J ends, which lost 5 bases and 6 bases, there was a span of 11 bases. Germline V gene lookup returns CDR1 SGHTA and CDR2 FQGTGA. CDR3 in DNA: TGTGCCAGCAGCCCCCCTGCGGTCAATGAGCAGTTCTTC. Its protein product is CASSPPAVNEQFF. The whole variable domain, filled in from reference TRBV7-3 and TRBJ2-1, reads GAGVSQTPSNKVTEKGKYVELRCDPISGHTALYWYRQSLGQGPEFLIYFQGTGAADDSGLPNDRFFAVRPEGSVSTLKIQRTERGDSAVYLCASSPPAVNEQFFGPGTRLTVL.

V usage is TRBV28 and J usage is TRBJ2-3, with 13 bases fitting TRBD2. Trimming cost V 1 base and J 4 bases; bases outside gene matches: 5. Germline CDR1 and CDR2: MDHEN and SYDVKM. The CDR3 is 17 amino acids. CDR3 residues: CASSLSQGLAGSDTQYF. As DNA, the CDR3 is TGTGCCAGCAGTTTATCCCAGGGACTAGCGGGATCAGATACGCAGTATTTT.

The genes are TRBV5-1 and TRBJ1-1; a possible D gene is TRBD1 (6 bases). Germline-derived CDR1 and CDR2 are SGHRS and YFSETQ. Trimming removed 0 bases from V and 0 bases from J, with 9 bases in between. CDR3 size: 15 residues. CDR3 DNA: TGCGCCAGCAGCTTGGTTTCAGGGGTGAACACTGAAGCTTTCTTT. Translation gives CASSLVSGVNTEAFF.

The chain carries TRBV27 and TRBJ1-2; 9 bases are shared with TRBD1. This CDR3 is built from 15 residues. J was trimmed by 7 bases and V by 5 bases; bases with no gene match: 11. Germline-derived CDR1 and CDR2 are MNHEY and SMNVEV (reference sequence). For the CDR3, the DNA is TGTGCCAGCAGTCCCCGGACAGGGGAGCAGAGTGGCTACACCTTC. This translates into CASSPRTGEQSGYTF.

V is TRBV5-4 and J is TRBJ2-7; TRBD2 matches 9 bases. The V segment lost 2 bases and the J segment 0 bases; nucleotides outside the gene matches: 3. Germline V gene sequence: CDR1 SGHNT, CDR2 YYREEE (reference sequence). This CDR3 region has 15 residues. CDR3 in amino acids: CASSLGLAPSYEQYF. The CDR3, as DNA: TGTGCCAGCAGCTTAGGACTAGCGCCCTCCTACGAGCAGTACTTC.

J is TRBJ1-6 and V is TRBV5-6, with a weak D call TRBD1 (6 bases). V was shortened by 4 bases and J by 5 bases, with 16 bases between the two germline ends. This CDR3 has 16 amino acids. In germline, CDR1 is SGHDT, CDR2 YYEEEE. This CDR3 is CASSPNGGRHNSPLHF. The CDR3 DNA reads as TGTGCCAGCAGCCCAAACGGGGGGCGGCATAATTCACCCCTCCACTTT.

V gene TRBV18 combines with J gene TRBJ2-7, with TRBD1 identical over 9 bases. CDR3 length equals 17 residues. Germline V CDR1 and CDR2: KGHSH, LQKENI. The trim removed 1 base at V and 0 bases at J, leaving 7 bases unmatched. The CDR3 bases are TGTGCCAGCTCACCACGGACAGGGGCCGGAGGCTCCTACGAGCAGTACTTC. As protein: CASSPRTGAGGSYEQYF.

The V and J genes are TRBV28 and TRBJ1-1; 8 bases are shared with TRBD1. There are 14 residues in the CDR3. V was pared by 5 bases and J by 9 bases, with 11 bases of the junction left unmatched. Germline CDR1 and CDR2: MDHEN and SYDVKM. This chain's CDR3 is CASSETQGARKAFF. Written as DNA, the CDR3 is TGTGCCAGCAGTGAAACTCAGGGGGCGCGAAAAGCTTTCTTT.

CDR3 nucleotide sequence: TGTGCCACCAGCAGAGTCGGTCTGAACACTGAAGCTTTCTTT. Translated, it gives CATSRVGLNTEAFF. The gene calls are TRBV15 and TRBJ1-1; D remains unclear. V gave up 1 base and J gave up 0 bases, with 6 bases separating them. This CDR3 has 14 amino acids. The germline CDR1 and CDR2 sequences are LNHNV and YYDKDF (reference sequence).